A single sample gave rise to the 17 T cell receptor beta chains below, sequenced in a study of cytomegalovirus exposure and HLA in healthy donors. Use of 60 Vbeta and 13 Jbeta primers characterized the PCR. Clones were sequenced by immunoSEQ multiplex PCR, and TCRdb holds only the in-frame ones, with some missing. The data hold 100,000 to 120,000 clones, with about 86% observed a single time. Sequenced sample: PBMCs. Receptors were obtained from a middle-aged man in good health and CMV-seronegative.

The chain is built from TRBV28 and TRBJ2-7, with TRBD2 matching over 8 bases. The CDR3 has 15 residues. J was trimmed by 2 bases and V by 5 bases; bases with no gene match: 8. CDR1 and CDR2 (germline): MDHEN, SYDVKM. Here the CDR3 reads CASSPARGATYEQYF. CDR3 bases: TGTGCCAGCAGTCCCGCGCGGGGGGCAACCTACGAGCAGTACTTC.

The chain recombines TRBV14 with TRBJ2-5, with D maybe TRBD1 (5 bases). V lost 0 bases to trimming and J lost 5 bases, with 10 bases between them. This CDR3 comprises 14 residues. Germline CDR1 SGHDN, CDR2 FVKESK. CDR3 loop: CASSQDRVWETQYF. The CDR3 DNA sequence: TGTGCCAGCAGCCAAGACAGGGTATGGGAGACCCAGTACTTC.

The rearrangement joins TRBV5-1 to TRBJ2-3; weak D call: TRBD1 (5 bases). Trimming shortened V by 0 bases and J by 0 bases, and 8 bases separated the two germline ends. The CDR3 has 15 amino acids. Germline CDR1 is SGHRS and CDR2 is YFSETQ. CDR3 DNA: TGCGCCAGCAGCTTGGCAGGGTTTAGCACAGATACGCAGTATTTT. This encodes CASSLAGFSTDTQYF. Variable domain in full (rest from reference TRBV5-1 and TRBJ2-3): KAGVTQTPRYLIKTRGQQVTLSCSPISGHRSVSWYQQTPGQGLQFLFEYFSETQRNKGNFPGRFSGRQFSNSRSEMNVSTLELGDSALYLCASSLAGFSTDTQYFGPGTRLTVL.

The chain carries TRBV14 and TRBJ1-6, with 9 bases matching TRBD1. This CDR3 has 18 amino acids. V was clipped by 3 bases and J by 0 bases; unmatched bases: 6. Germline CDR1 reads SGHDN; CDR2 reads FVKESK. DNA for the CDR3: TGTGCCAGCAGCCATCTGGGACAGGGAAGCTCCTATAATTCACCCCTCCACTTT. It is translated as CASSHLGQGSSYNSPLHF.

This clone was counted a few times. This chain uses TRBV11-2 with TRBJ1-2; tentative D call: TRBD1 (5 bases). Trimming stripped 1 base from V and 3 bases from J, with 6 bases between. This CDR3 comprises 13 residues. Per germline, CDR1 SGHAT and CDR2 FQNNGV. Here the CDR3 DNA reads TGTGCCAGCAGCTTAGGGGGGGACTATGGCTACACCTTC. It specifies CASSLGGDYGYTF.

This rearrangement joins TRBV7-2 to TRBJ2-7, with 10 bases matching TRBD2. Germline trimming cut 5 bases from V and 5 bases from J; bases unmatched to any gene: 9. Looked up from germline, CDR1 is SGHTA and CDR2 is FQGNSA. This CDR3 comprises 15 residues. In nucleotides, the CDR3 is TGTGCCAGCAGCAACAGCGGGGGGGCGTGGAACGAGCAGTACTTC. It translates to CASSNSGGAWNEQYF.

This rearrangement joins TRBV7-7 to TRBJ2-7; D might be TRBD1 (6 bases). Germline V gene data show CDR1 as SSHAT and CDR2 as FNYEAQ (reference sequence). The germline V and J ends were trimmed by 0 bases and 3 bases, with 12 bases remaining between them. CDR3 size: 15 residues. CDR3 bases: TGTGCCAGCAGCTTAGCGATCACAGGGATCTACGAGCAGTACTTC. Amino acids: CASSLAITGIYEQYF. Full variable domain (remainder filled in from reference TRBV7-7 and TRBJ2-7): GAGVSQSPRYKVTKRGQDVTLRCDPISSHATLYWYQQALGQGPEFLTYFNYEAQPDKSGLPSDRFSAERPEGSISTLTIQRTEQRDSAMYRCASSLAITGIYEQYFGPGTRLTVT.

The rearrangement uses TRBV7-2 and TRBJ1-1; D gene uncertain. This CDR3 is 14 amino acids long. V lost 5 bases to trimming and J lost 2 bases, with 12 bases between them. Germline V lookup: CDR1 SGHTA, CDR2 FQGNSA. CDR3 amino acids: CASSKSGINTEAFF. In DNA, the CDR3 is TGTGCCAGCAGCAAGTCCGGGATTAACACTGAAGCTTTCTTT.

The chain uses TRBV4-3 and TRBJ2-7; a possible D gene is TRBD1 (6 bases). From germline, CDR1 is LGHNA and CDR2 YSLEER. The CDR3 sequence is 16 residues long. V lost 0 bases to trimming and J lost 1 base, with 13 bases between them. DNA of the CDR3: TGCGCCAGCAGCCAAGATCTCAGGGGCGGGTCCTACGAGCAGTACTTC. Protein: CASSQDLRGGSYEQYF.

In the case of this clone: Sequence at one end of the junction differs from germline and may be a read error. V gene TRBV29-1 combines with J gene TRBJ1-1; 7 bases match TRBD1. This CDR3 has 12 amino acids. Germline V gene sequence: CDR1 SQVTM, CDR2 ANQGSEA. The CDR3 region is CSVAQGNTKAFF. The CDR3 region has the DNA TGCAGCGTCGCACAGGGGAACACTAAAGCTTTCTTT.

About this clone itself: Other DNA sequences of this sample code for an identical CDR3. The chain carries TRBV5-1 and TRBJ1-1; TRBD1 agrees at 7 bases. This CDR3 is built from 14 residues. Germline values: CDR1 SGHRS, CDR2 YFSETQ. V trimming: 2 bases; J trimming: 1 base; junction bases outside the gene matches: 2. The CDR3 coding sequence is TGCGCCAGCAGCTTAGGGACAGCGAACACTGAAGCTTTCTTT. This translates into CASSLGTANTEAFF.

The J gene is TRBJ1-6, the V gene TRBV7-9; 11 nucleotides agree with TRBD1. The V gene end was trimmed by 6 bases and the J gene end by 8 bases; junction bases not matched to a gene: 12. Germline CDR1 is SEHNR and CDR2 is FQNEAQ (reference sequence). The CDR3 length is 17 residues. CDR3 sequence (DNA): TGTGCCAGCAGTATAACCGGGACAGGGGGTGTTCATTCACCCCTCCACTTT. Residues: CASSITGTGGVHSPLHF.

This clone showed up just a few times. As DNA, the CDR3 is TGTGCCAGCAGCTTAAGACTCAATGAAAAACTGTTTTTT. It codes for CASSLRLNEKLFF. The chain is built from TRBV13 and TRBJ1-4; D is undetermined. The length of the CDR3 is 13 residues. Trimming left V 2 bases short and J 5 bases short, with 6 bases between. CDR1 is PRHDT and CDR2 is FYEKMQ in the germline V gene (reference sequence).

This sequence joins TRBV6-1 and TRBJ2-6; TRBD2 aligns across 7 bases. J gave up 2 bases and V 0 bases, and 4 bases lay outside the gene matches. This CDR3 is built from 17 residues. The V gene's germline CDR1 is MNHNS and CDR2 SASEGT. CDR3 coding DNA: TGTGCCAGCAGTGAAGCTTCAGGGAGGGCTGGGGCCAACGTCCTGACTTTC. It specifies CASSEASGRAGANVLTF.

J is TRBJ2-7 and V is TRBV5-1; 8 bases are shared with TRBD1. The trim removed 1 base at V and 6 bases at J, leaving 6 bases unmatched. Germline values: CDR1 SGHRS, CDR2 YFSETQ. CDR3 size: 14 residues. The CDR3: CASSLQDRVTEQYF. The CDR3, as DNA: TGCGCCAGCAGCTTGCAGGACAGGGTAACCGAGCAGTACTTC.

This sequence joins TRBV29-1 and TRBJ1-1; TRBD1 matches at 7 bases. The V segment lost 7 bases and the J segment 6 bases; nucleotides outside the gene matches: 5. CDR3 size: 11 residues. Germline V lookup: CDR1 SQVTM, CDR2 ANQGSEA. This chain's CDR3 is CSAEGTAEAFF. The CDR3 nucleotides are TGCAGCGCCGAAGGGACAGCTGAAGCTTTCTTT.

The chain has TRBV4-2 and TRBJ2-1; possible D gene TRBD2, 6 bases. The CDR3 extends over 14 amino acids. V lost 2 bases, J lost 8 bases, and 13 bases lay in between. Germline V gene data show CDR1 as LGHNA and CDR2 as YNFKEQ. CDR3 DNA: TGTGCCAGCAGCCAAATCGGGGGTGGTCATGAGCAGTTCTTC. As protein: CASSQIGGGHEQFF.